Listed below are T cell receptor beta chains from one sample, sequenced in a study of shared clonotypes between healthy human individuals. Sequenced by immunoSEQ multiplex PCR; TCRdb stores in-frame clones only, minus some. The sample holds around 2.5 million clones; 80% to 95% are singletons and the top ten take 0.36%. Source material: naive CD4+ T cells from PBMCs. All receptors derive from a man younger than 35 in good health. Some clones in this sample may be carry-over from other donors' samples. Each CDR3 is given with its conserved first and last residue. The D gene is left open where the match is weak. The size entry is marked missing in some rows and otherwise reads once, few, many or a size class.

V	size	D	J	DNA	CDR3
TRBV7-2	.	.	TRBJ2-3	TGTGCCAGCAGCTTAGGCCTACTAGCAGACACAGATACGCAGTATTTT	CASSLGLLADTDTQYF
TRBV10-3	.	.	TRBJ1-4	TGTGCCACGCAATTTGCAACTAATGAAAAACTGTTTTTT	CATQFATNEKLFF
TRBV5-1	.	TRBD1	TRBJ1-5	TGCGCCAGCAGCTTGGGGGACAGAAGCAATCAGCCCCAGCATTTT	CASSLGDRSNQPQHF
TRBV6-5	.	TRBD2	TRBJ2-1	TGTGCCAGCACGCCTAGCGGGAGGGACAATGAGCAGTTCTTC	CASTPSGRDNEQFF
TRBV5-4	.	.	TRBJ1-1	TGTGCCAGCAGCTTGTTGGTCCCGGTTTCGAACACTGAAGCTTTCTTT	CASSLLVPVSNTEAFF
TRBV11-1	.	TRBD1	TRBJ2-5	TGTGCCAGCAGCTTAGAGTGGCAGGGGGCAGAGACCCAGTACTTC	CASSLEWQGAETQYF
TRBV28	.	.	TRBJ1-3	TGTGCCAGCAGTGATTCCAGGACGGGTGGAAACACCATATATTTT	CASSDSRTGGNTIYF
TRBV30	.	.	TRBJ1-6	TGTGCCTGGAGTTTAGGTTCACCCCTCCACTTT	CAWSLGSPLHF
TRBV11-2	.	.	TRBJ2-1	TGTGCCAGCAGCTTAGATTTCCGGAGCTCCTACAATGAGCAGTTCTTC	CASSLDFRSSYNEQFF
TRBV9	.	.	TRBJ2-1	TGTGCCAGCAGCCCACGCGGGGTAGCGGTATACAATGAGCAGTTCTTC	CASSPRGVAVYNEQFF
TRBV5-1	.	.	TRBJ2-7	TGCGCCAGCAGCTTGGAGGACTCCTACGAGCAGTACTTC	CASSLEDSYEQYF
TRBV7-3	.	TRBD2	TRBJ2-1	TGTGCCAGCAGCCCTGAGTCTCTAGCGGGGTACAATGAGCAGTTCTTC	CASSPESLAGYNEQFF
TRBV2	.	TRBD1	TRBJ2-7	TGTGCCAGCAGACCTCGGACAGGGTCGGCCTACGAGCAGTACTTC	CASRPRTGSAYEQYF
TRBV7-6	.	TRBD2	TRBJ2-7	TGTGCCAGCAGCTTAGCGCTGGGCGGGAGAGGATACGAGCAGTACTTC	CASSLALGGRGYEQYF
TRBV7-8	.	TRBD1	TRBJ1-3	TGTGCCAGCAGCTGGGGGGTCTTGCAAGACAGGGTCAAGGGAAACACCATATATTTT	CASSWGVLQDRVKGNTIYF
TRBV15	once	.	TRBJ2-7	TGTGCCACCAGCAGAGAGGCCAAAACGACGTACGAGCAGTACTTC	CATSREAKTTYEQYF
TRBV6-6	.	.	TRBJ2-2	TGTGCCAGCAGTTACGGGAGGAGAGTCACCGGGGAGCTGTTTTTT	CASSYGRRVTGELFF
TRBV18	.	.	TRBJ1-4	TGTGCCAGCTCACCACGGGCCCTTATGGAAGCTAATGAAAAACTGTTTTTT	CASSPRALMEANEKLFF
TRBV28	.	.	TRBJ1-1	TGTGCCAGCAGTTTGCCGACATATGGAGGAGTGAACACTGAAGCTTTCTTT	CASSLPTYGGVNTEAFF
TRBV7-2	.	.	TRBJ2-7	TGTGCCAGCAGCTTAGACTGGACGGGAACCTACGAGCAGTACTTC	CASSLDWTGTYEQYF
TRBV19	.	TRBD1	TRBJ2-7	TGTGCCAGTAGTATCCAGACAGGGGCGAGGAACGAGCAGTACTTC	CASSIQTGARNEQYF
TRBV6-6	.	TRBD1	TRBJ2-7	TGTGCCAGCAGCCTGACGGGGGACAGGAGCTCCTACGAGCAGTACTTC	CASSLTGDRSSYEQYF
TRBV7-9	.	TRBD2	TRBJ2-5	TGTGCCAGCAGCTTATTGAGCGGGAGGGGGACGACCCAGTACTTC	CASSLLSGRGTTQYF